This T cell receptor (beta chain) was found in a study of blood T cell repertoires in COVID-19. The overall study: The origin of the acute and convalescent COVID-19 samples was the United States, Italy and Spain. The cDNA or gDNA used as material had been derived from T cells, B-cell-depleted T cells, or PBMCs.

In the study's own analysis: Amplification of reference gene primers provided the estimated nucleated cell counts. Using immunoSEQ multiplex PCR, the repertoire was profiled, and TCRdb retains in-frame clones only, with some absent. V, J and clone size were drawn from that table, and D and trimming were deduced from the DNA. This sample has 200,000 to 250,000 clones, with more than 70% found just once. Germline V CDR1 and CDR2: SGDLS, YYNGEE. This CDR3 has 13 residues. Trimming at V came to 3 bases and at J to 4 bases, leaving 3 bases not matched to a gene. Those enrolled in Seattle joined during active infection and were followed longitudinally afterward.

The sequencing sample was made of peripheral blood. The V gene is TRBV9, the J gene TRBJ1-1, with 7 bases fitting TRBD1. This sequence originates from a woman under 40 with COVID-19, enrolled during active disease. The CDR3 sequence is CASSAAGGTEAFF. The CDR3 DNA is TGTGCCAGCAGCGCAGCAGGGGGCACTGAAGCTTTCTTT.